This entry lists 6 T cell receptor beta chains sequenced from one sample in a study of identical twins. TCRdb called the 5' RACE reads again in MiXCR, with one record for every CDR3 protein. Here the sample spans a few hundred thousand distinct CDR3 sequences, around 9.7% being singletons. Sequencing was done on a sample of naive T cells sorted from blood. These receptors were obtained from a woman aged 50 to 60 in good health.

V is TRBV4-1 and J is TRBJ2-7; 8 nucleotides line up with TRBD2. In germline, CDR1 is MGHRA, CDR2 YSYEKL. This CDR3 has 15 amino acids. After removal of 1 base from V and 2 bases from J, the junction contained 4 bases not matched to a gene. CDR3 sequence: CASSQAGTSAYEQYF. The CDR3 nucleotides are TGCGCCAGCAGCCAAGCCGGGACTAGTGCCTACGAGCAGTACTTC.

In this sample, this clonotype turned up many times. The junction departs from germline at one end; a sequencing error may be responsible. The chain has TRBV5-1 and TRBJ1-5; TRBD1 aligns across 8 bases. The CDR3 is 15 amino acids. CDR1 is SGHRS and CDR2 is YFSETQ in the germline V gene. CDR3 residues: CASSLGQGGNQPQHF. Written as DNA, the CDR3 is TGTGCCAGCAGCTTAGGACAGGGTGGCAATCAGCCCCAGCATTTT.

This clonotype was seen more than once but under ten times. The rearrangement links TRBV11-2 to TRBJ1-2; 8 bases line up with TRBD1. The V gene's germline CDR1 is SGHAT and CDR2 FQNNGV. Trimming cost V 0 bases and J 1 base; bases outside gene matches: 10. CDR3 length equals 18 residues. The CDR3 sequence is CASSLDSLRDRSNYGYTF. CDR3 nucleotide sequence: TGTGCCAGCAGCTTAGACTCTCTTCGGGACAGGAGTAACTATGGCTACACCTTC. Together with reference TRBV11-2 and TRBJ1-2, the CDR3 gives the full variable domain: EAGVAQSPRYKIIEKRQSVAFWCNPISGHATLYWYQQILGQGPKLLIQFQNNGVVDDSQLPKDRFSAERLKGVDSTLKIQPAKLEDSAVYLCASSLDSLRDRSNYGYTFGSGTRLTVV.

This clonotype showed up many times. The gene calls are TRBV25-1 and TRBJ1-1; no firm D call. The CDR3 loop spans 13 amino acids. Germline V CDR1 and CDR2: MGHDK, SYGVNS. With 5 bases removed from V and 8 bases from J, the gap between germline ends came to 15 bases. In nucleotides, the CDR3 is TGTGCCAGCAGTTCACTGGGGTCACCAGAAGCTTTCTTT. This encodes CASSSLGSPEAFF.

The V and J genes are TRBV5-1 and TRBJ1-6; TRBD1 matches 9 bases. Germline CDR1 reads SGHRS; CDR2 reads YFSETQ. The junction had 7 bases not matched to a gene; V was cut back by 3 bases and J by 9 bases. This CDR3 has 15 amino acids. CDR3 DNA: TGCGCCAGCAGCTCTACCGGGACAGGGACTTCACCCCTCCACTTT. It yields the protein CASSSTGTGTSPLHF.

This clonotype was found many times. V is TRBV5-1 and J is TRBJ1-2; 8 bases are shared with TRBD1. With 0 bases clipped from V and 2 bases from J, the junction kept 3 bases outside the gene matches. CDR1 SGHRS and CDR2 YFSETQ come from the germline V gene. The CDR3 runs to 15 residues. CDR3 sequence (DNA): TGCGCCAGCAGCTTGGACAGGGGGTCCAACTATGGCTACACCTTC. Residues: CASSLDRGSNYGYTF.